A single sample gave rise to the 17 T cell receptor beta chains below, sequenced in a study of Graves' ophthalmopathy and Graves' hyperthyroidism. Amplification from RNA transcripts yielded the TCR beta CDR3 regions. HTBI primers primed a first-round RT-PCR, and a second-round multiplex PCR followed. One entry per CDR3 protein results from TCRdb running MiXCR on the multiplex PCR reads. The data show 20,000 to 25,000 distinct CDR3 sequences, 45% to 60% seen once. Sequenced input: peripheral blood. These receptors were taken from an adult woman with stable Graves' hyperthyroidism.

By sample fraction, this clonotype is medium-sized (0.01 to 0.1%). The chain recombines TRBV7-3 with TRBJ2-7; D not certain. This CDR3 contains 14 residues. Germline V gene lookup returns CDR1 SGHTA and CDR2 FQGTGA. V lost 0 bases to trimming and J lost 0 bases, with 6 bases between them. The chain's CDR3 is CASSLTGSSYEQYF. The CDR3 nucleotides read TGTGCCAGCAGCTTAACCGGGTCCTCCTACGAGCAGTACTTC.

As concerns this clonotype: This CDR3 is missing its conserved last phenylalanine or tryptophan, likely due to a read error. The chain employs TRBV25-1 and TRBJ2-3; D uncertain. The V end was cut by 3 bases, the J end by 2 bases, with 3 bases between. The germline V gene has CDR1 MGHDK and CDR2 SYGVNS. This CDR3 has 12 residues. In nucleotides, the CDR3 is TGTGCCAGCAGTGAGCACACAGATACGCAGTATATT. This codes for CASSEHTDTQYI.

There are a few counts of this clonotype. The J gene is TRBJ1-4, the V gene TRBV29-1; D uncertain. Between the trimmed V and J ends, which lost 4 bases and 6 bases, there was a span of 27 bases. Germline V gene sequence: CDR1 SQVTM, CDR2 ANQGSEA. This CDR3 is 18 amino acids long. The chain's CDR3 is CSVGSAYYYDRHDEKLFF. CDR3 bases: TGCAGCGTTGGGAGCGCCTACTATTATGACCGTCACGATGAAAAACTGTTTTTT.

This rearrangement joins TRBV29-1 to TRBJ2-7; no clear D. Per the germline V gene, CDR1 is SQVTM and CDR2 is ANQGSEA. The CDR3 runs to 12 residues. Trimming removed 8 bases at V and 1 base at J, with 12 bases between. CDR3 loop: CSTSPTSYEQYF. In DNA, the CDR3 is TGCAGCACTTCCCCGACGTCCTACGAGCAGTACTTC.

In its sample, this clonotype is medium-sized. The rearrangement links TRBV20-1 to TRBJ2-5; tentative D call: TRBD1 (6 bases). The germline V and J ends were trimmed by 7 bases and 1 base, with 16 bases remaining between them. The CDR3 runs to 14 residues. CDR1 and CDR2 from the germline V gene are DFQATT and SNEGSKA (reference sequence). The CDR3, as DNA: TGCAGTGGAACGTTAGGGGGTTCCCAAGAGACCCAGTACTTC. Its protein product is CSGTLGGSQETQYF.

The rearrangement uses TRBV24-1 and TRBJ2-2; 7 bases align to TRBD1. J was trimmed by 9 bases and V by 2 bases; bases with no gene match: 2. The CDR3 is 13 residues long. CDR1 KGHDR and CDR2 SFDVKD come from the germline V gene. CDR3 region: CATSDYRGRELFF. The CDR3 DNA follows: TGTGCCACCAGTGATTACAGGGGCCGGGAGCTGTTTTTT.

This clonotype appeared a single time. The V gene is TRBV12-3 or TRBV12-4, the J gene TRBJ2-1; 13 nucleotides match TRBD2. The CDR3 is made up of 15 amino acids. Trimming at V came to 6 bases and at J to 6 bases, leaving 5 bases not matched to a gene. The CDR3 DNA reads TGTGCCAGCAGACCGAGACTAGCGGGAGGCAATGAGCAGTTCTTC. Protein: CASRPRLAGGNEQFF.

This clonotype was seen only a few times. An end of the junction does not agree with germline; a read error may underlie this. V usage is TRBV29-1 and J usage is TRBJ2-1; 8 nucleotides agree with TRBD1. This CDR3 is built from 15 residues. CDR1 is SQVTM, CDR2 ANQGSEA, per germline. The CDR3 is CSVEGGRGPYNEQFF. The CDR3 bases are TGCAGCGTTGAAGGCGGCAGGGGGCCTTACAATGAGCAGTTCTTT.

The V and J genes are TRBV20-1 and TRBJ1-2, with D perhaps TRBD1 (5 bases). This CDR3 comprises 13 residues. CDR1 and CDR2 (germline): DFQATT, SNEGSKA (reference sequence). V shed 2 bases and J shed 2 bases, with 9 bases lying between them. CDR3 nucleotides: TGCAGTGCTAGACGGGCAGGGAACTATGGCTACACCTTC. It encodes CSARRAGNYGYTF.

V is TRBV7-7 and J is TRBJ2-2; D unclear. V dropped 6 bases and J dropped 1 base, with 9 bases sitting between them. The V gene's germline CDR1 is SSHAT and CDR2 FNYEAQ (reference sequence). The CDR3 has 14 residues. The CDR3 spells CASRRQENTGELFF. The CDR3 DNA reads TGTGCCAGCAGACGACAAGAGAACACCGGGGAGCTGTTTTTT.

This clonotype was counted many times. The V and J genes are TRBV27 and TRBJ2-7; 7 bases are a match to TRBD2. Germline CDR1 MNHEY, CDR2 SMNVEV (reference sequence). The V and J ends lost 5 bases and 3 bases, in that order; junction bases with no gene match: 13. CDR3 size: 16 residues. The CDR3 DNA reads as TGTGCCAGCAGTCCCTCCGTGGGGCGGGAGCACTACGAGCAGTACTTC. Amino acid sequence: CASSPSVGREHYEQYF.

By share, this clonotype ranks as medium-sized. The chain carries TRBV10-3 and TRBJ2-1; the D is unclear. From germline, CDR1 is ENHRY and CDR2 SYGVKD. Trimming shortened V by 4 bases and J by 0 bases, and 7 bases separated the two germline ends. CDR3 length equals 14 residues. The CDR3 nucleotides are TGTGCCATCAGTGGGACGAGCTCCTACAATGAGCAGTTCTTC. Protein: CAISGTSSYNEQFF.

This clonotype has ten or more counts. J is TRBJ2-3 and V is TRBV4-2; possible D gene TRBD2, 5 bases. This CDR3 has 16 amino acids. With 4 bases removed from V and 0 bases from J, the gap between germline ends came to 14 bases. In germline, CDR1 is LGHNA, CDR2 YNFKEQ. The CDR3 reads CASSRQLDTSTDTQYF. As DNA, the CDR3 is TGTGCCAGCAGCCGACAACTAGACACCAGCACAGATACGCAGTATTTT.

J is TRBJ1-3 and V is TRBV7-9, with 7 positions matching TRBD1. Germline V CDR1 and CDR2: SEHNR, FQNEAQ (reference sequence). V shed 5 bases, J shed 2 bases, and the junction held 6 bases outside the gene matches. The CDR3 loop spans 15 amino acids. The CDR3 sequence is CASSRRGAAGNTIYF. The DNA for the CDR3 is TGTGCCAGCAGCCGCAGGGGGGCAGCTGGAAACACCATATATTTT.

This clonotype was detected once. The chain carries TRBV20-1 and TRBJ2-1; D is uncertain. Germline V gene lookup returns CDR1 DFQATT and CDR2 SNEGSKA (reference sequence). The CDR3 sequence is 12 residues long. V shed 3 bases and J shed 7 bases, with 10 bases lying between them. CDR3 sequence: CSASEATNEQFF. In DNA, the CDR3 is TGCAGTGCTAGTGAGGCAACTAATGAGCAGTTCTTC.

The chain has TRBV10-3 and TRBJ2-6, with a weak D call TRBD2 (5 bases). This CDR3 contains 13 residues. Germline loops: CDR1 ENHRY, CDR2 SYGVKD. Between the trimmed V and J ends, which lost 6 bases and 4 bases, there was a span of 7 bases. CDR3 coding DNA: TGTGCCATCAGCGGGGTGGGGGCCAACGTCCTGACTTTC. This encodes CAISGVGANVLTF.

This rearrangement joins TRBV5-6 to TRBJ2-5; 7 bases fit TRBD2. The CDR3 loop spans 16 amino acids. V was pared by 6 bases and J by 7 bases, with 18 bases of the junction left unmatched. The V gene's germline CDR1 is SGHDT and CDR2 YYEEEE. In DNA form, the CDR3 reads TGTGCCAGCATCCGAAGGGGAGAGGGGAGGGTTGGGACCCAGTACTTC. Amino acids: CASIRRGEGRVGTQYF.